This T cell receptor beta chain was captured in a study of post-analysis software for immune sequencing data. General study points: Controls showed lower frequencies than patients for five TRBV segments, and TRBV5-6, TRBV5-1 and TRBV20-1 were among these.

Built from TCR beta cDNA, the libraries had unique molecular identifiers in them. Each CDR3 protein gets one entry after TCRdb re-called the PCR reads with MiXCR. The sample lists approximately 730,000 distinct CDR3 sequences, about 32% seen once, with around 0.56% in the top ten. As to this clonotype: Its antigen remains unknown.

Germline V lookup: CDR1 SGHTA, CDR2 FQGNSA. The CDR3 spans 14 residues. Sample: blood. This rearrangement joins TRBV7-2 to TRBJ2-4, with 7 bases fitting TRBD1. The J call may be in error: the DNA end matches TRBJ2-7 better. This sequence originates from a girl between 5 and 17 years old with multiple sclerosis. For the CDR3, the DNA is TGTGCCAGCAGCTTAGGTAGGGGGCTGAGCGAGCAGTACTTC. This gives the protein CASSLGRGLSEQYF.